The source of this TCR beta chain is a study of Ad26.COV2.S vaccination and SARS-CoV-2 variants. Profiling relied on immunoSEQ multiplex PCR, and the TCRdb table lists in-frame clones only, not all of them. This table has some 320,000 clones, roughly 86% appearing once. This CDR3 comprises 12 residues. The V end lost 3 bases, the J end lost 7 bases, and 9 bases lay between the germline ends. Germline loops: CDR1 KGHSH, CDR2 LQKENI. Treatment noted: about 20 received Ad26.COV2.S at low or high dose, single or two shots; about 5 received placebo; per-sample allocation not given. Following the first vaccine or placebo injection, samples were taken on day 63.

The rearrangement joins TRBV18 to TRBJ1-1, with D possibly being TRBD1 (5 bases). Sequencing was performed on peripheral blood, taken in a trial of Ad26.COV2.S vaccine versus placebo. This sequence was found in a person between 18 and 65 years old who received the Ad26.COV2.S COVID-19 vaccine or a placebo. CDR3 DNA sequence: TGTGCCAGCTCACCCGACAGCTATGAAGCTTTCTTT. Amino acids: CASSPDSYEAFF.